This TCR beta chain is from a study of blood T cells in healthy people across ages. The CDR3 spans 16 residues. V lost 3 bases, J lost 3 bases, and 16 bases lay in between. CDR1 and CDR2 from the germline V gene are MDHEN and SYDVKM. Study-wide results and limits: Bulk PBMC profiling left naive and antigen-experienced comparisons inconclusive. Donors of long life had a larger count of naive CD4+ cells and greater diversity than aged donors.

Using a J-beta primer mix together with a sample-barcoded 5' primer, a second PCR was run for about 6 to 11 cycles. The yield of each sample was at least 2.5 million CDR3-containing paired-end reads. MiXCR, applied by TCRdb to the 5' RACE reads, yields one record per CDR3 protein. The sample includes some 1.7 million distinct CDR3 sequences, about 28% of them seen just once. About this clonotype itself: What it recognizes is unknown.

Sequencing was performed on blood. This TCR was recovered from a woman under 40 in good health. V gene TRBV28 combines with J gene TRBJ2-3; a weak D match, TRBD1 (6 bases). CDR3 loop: CASSFIEGVRTDTQYF. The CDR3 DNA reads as TGTGCCAGCAGTTTTATCGAGGGGGTGAGGACAGATACGCAGTATTTT.